Listed below are T cell receptor beta chains from one sample, sequenced in a study of T cells after posttransplantation cyclophosphamide. Generated by immunoSEQ multiplex PCR, the TCRdb table keeps only in-frame clones and is missing some. The sample consists of about 9,900 clones, around nine tenths of them appearing once. Here the sequenced sample was PBMCs, taken after an allogeneic stem cell transplant with a calcineurin inhibitor and methotrexate. The origin of the receptors is a male patient aged 25 to 39 who received an allogeneic stem cell transplant from an unrelated donor, was CMV-positive, and had no GVHD. The graft donor may be the source of some T cells. CDR3s include the opening cysteine and the closing phenylalanine or tryptophan. The D gene is left open where the match is weak. Part of the rows lack a size; the others show once, few, many or a class for expanded clones.

clone_size,v_call,j_call,d_call,cdr3_aa,cdr3_nt
NA,TRBV4-2,TRBJ1-4,TRBD1,CASSQTGGANEKLFF,TGTGCCAGCAGCCAGACAGGGGGCGCGAATGAAAAACTGTTTTTT
NA,TRBV4-1,TRBJ1-5,TRBD1,CASSQGQGGNQPQHF,TGCGCCAGCAGCCAAGGACAGGGGGGCAATCAGCCCCAGCATTTT
NA,TRBV18,TRBJ2-7,TRBD1,CASSLGTGGIYEQYF,TGTGCCAGCTCACTGGGGACAGGGGGCATCTACGAGCAGTACTTC
NA,TRBV2,TRBJ1-5,TRBD1,CASSAGQGWVRTQHF,TGTGCCAGCAGCGCTGGACAGGGCTGGGTAAGGACCCAGCATTTT
NA,TRBV11-3,TRBJ2-2,NA,CASSKRANTGELFF,TGTGCCAGCAGCAAGCGGGCCAACACCGGGGAGCTGTTTTTT
NA,TRBV19,TRBJ2-5,NA,CASSIASPMGLGTQYF,TGTGCCAGTAGTATAGCCTCCCCCATGGGGCTTGGGACCCAGTACTTC
NA,TRBV4-1,TRBJ1-2,NA,CASSQKTGTSIPYGYTF,TGCGCCAGCAGCCAGAAGACCGGGACATCGATACCCTATGGCTACACCTTC
medium-sized,TRBV4-3,TRBJ1-5,NA,CASSQDLRGGNQPQHF,TGCGCCAGCAGCCAAGATCTCAGGGGAGGCAATCAGCCCCAGCATTTT
NA,TRBV9,TRBJ2-5,NA,CASSVDWGLQETQYF,TGTGCCAGCAGCGTAGACTGGGGGCTACAAGAGACCCAGTACTTC
NA,TRBV6-5,TRBJ2-7,TRBD2,CASPPTSHEQYF,TGTGCCAGCCCCCCGACTAGCCACGAGCAGTACTTC
NA,TRBV4-3,TRBJ1-5,NA,CASSQGWGGNQPQHF,TGCGCCAGCAGCCAAGGCTGGGGGGGTAATCAGCCCCAGCATTTT
NA,TRBV7-9,TRBJ2-3,NA,CASSLGAGSSTDTQYF,TGTGCCAGCAGCTTAGGGGCAGGGTCTAGCACAGATACGCAGTATTTT
NA,TRBV7-9,TRBJ2-3,NA,CASSLVGGGGDTQYF,TGTGCCAGCAGCTTAGTTGGAGGAGGTGGGGATACGCAGTATTTT
NA,TRBV7-9,TRBJ2-3,TRBD1,CASTAVAGGKDTQYF,TGTGCCAGCACCGCTGTTGCAGGGGGTAAAGATACGCAGTATTTT
NA,TRBV27,TRBJ2-5,TRBD2,CASSFLAGGPGTQYF,TGTGCCAGCAGTTTTCTAGCGGGAGGGCCCGGGACCCAGTACTTC
NA,TRBV6-1,TRBJ1-4,NA,CASSEGQGKFF,TGTGCCAGCAGTGAAGGGCAGGGGAAGTTTTTT
NA,TRBV2,TRBJ2-2,TRBD1,CASRTDRVAGELFF,TGTGCCAGCAGAACGGACAGGGTTGCCGGGGAGCTGTTTTTT
NA,TRBV7-9,TRBJ1-5,NA,CASSLSGGVGNQPQHF,TGTGCCAGCAGCTTATCGGGGGGTGTAGGCAATCAGCCCCAGCATTTT
NA,TRBV15,TRBJ1-3,NA,CATSREVRPTSGNTIYF,TGTGCCACCAGCAGAGAAGTCAGGCCCACCTCTGGAAACACCATATATTTT
NA,TRBV25-1,TRBJ2-1,TRBD2,CASSEFGLAGVDEQFF,TGTGCCAGCAGTGAATTCGGACTAGCGGGAGTGGATGAGCAGTTCTTC
NA,TRBV20-1,TRBJ2-1,NA,CSATRYNEQFF,TGCAGTGCTACGCGGTACAATGAGCAGTTCTTC
NA,TRBV27,TRBJ1-1,NA,CASSTFERVNTEAFF,TGTGCCAGCAGTACCTTCGAGAGGGTGAACACTGAAGCTTTCTTT
NA,TRBV6-5,TRBJ1-1,NA,CASSYSGDHTEAFF,TGTGCCAGCAGTTACTCAGGGGATCACACTGAAGCTTTCTTT
NA,TRBV11-3,TRBJ2-7,NA,CASSLRGPEIGEQYF,TGTGCCAGCAGCTTGCGGGGGCCAGAAATCGGCGAGCAGTACTTC
NA,TRBV2,TRBJ2-7,NA,CASSESGDEQYF,TGTGCCAGCAGTGAATCGGGGGACGAGCAGTACTTC
NA,TRBV13,TRBJ2-2,TRBD2,CASSSYGTSATSYTGELFF,TGTGCCAGCAGCTCCTATGGGACTAGCGCCACGTCGTACACCGGGGAGCTGTTTTTT
NA,TRBV6-1,TRBJ2-3,NA,CASSDGQGGGLGTDTQYF,TGTGCCAGCAGTGACGGACAGGGAGGGGGCTTAGGGACAGATACGCAGTATTTT
NA,TRBV30,TRBJ2-2,NA,CARARENTGELFF,TGTGCCCGCGCGAGGGAAAACACCGGGGAGCTGTTTTTT
NA,TRBV7-9,TRBJ2-1,TRBD2,CASSLLMTSGSYNEQFF,TGTGCCAGCAGCTTATTAATGACTAGCGGGAGCTACAATGAGCAGTTCTTC
NA,TRBV4-1,TRBJ2-7,NA,CASSQVDRSYEQYF,TGCGCCAGCAGCCAGGTTGACAGGTCGTACGAGCAGTACTTC
once,TRBV28,TRBJ2-7,NA,CASSPWGDRDEQYF,TGTGCCAGCAGTCCTTGGGGAGATCGGGACGAGCAGTACTTC
NA,TRBV5-1,TRBJ2-7,NA,CASSSADSYEQYF,TGCGCCAGCAGCTCCGCAGACAGCTACGAGCAGTACTTC
NA,TRBV21-1,TRBJ2-2,NA,CASSSPTGANTGELFF,TGTGCCAGCAGCAGCCCGACAGGGGCGAACACCGGGGAGCTGTTTTTT
NA,TRBV18,TRBJ1-2,NA,CASSPPNLAGGYGYTF,TGTGCCAGCTCACCACCGAATCTGGCGGGGGGTTATGGCTACACCTTC
few,TRBV4-1,TRBJ2-3,TRBD2,CASSQRTSGESSTDTQYF,TGCGCCAGCAGCCAAAGGACTAGCGGAGAATCTAGCACAGATACGCAGTATTTT
NA,TRBV5-6,TRBJ2-5,NA,CASSFGGETQYF,TGTGCCAGCAGCTTTGGAGGTGAGACCCAGTACTTC
NA,TRBV7-8,TRBJ2-7,TRBD1,CASSYASGQKKYF,TGTGCCAGCAGCTACGCCTCGGGACAGAAAAAGTACTTC
once,TRBV5-1,TRBJ1-2,NA,CASSLEVGAGEIYGYTF,TGCGCCAGCAGCTTGGAGGTGGGGGCAGGCGAAATCTATGGCTACACCTTC
NA,TRBV5-1,TRBJ2-3,NA,CASSLDGALPDTQYF,TGCGCCAGCAGCCTGGACGGAGCCCTCCCAGATACGCAGTATTTT
NA,TRBV5-6,TRBJ2-7,NA,CASSWRVPESWQYF,TGTGCCAGCAGCTGGAGAGTCCCCGAATCGTGGCAGTACTTC
NA,TRBV9,TRBJ1-1,TRBD1,CASSEQGVPNTEAFF,TGTGCCAGCAGTGAACAGGGGGTACCGAACACTGAAGCTTTCTTT
NA,TRBV7-8,TRBJ1-2,TRBD1,CASSPYLISGTGPSNYGYTF,TGTGCCAGCAGCCCATACCTCATCTCCGGGACAGGGCCCTCTAACTATGGCTACACCTTC